The present entry profiles one T cell receptor beta chain with its context. In the source study's methods: Estimates of nucleated cell counts were drawn from the amplification of reference gene primers. TCRdb's copy holds only in-frame clones and misses some; the assay was immunoSEQ multiplex PCR. That table is the source of V, J and clone size, and D and trimming were worked out from the DNA. The sample has 60,000 or so clones; roughly 77% are singletons. The data originate from a study of blood T cell repertoires in COVID-19. The wider study: The cDNA or gDNA used as material had been derived from T cells, B-cell-depleted T cells, or PBMCs.

The CDR3 sequence is 11 residues long. Trimming removed 4 bases from V and 8 bases from J, with 8 bases in between. CDR1 and CDR2 from the germline V gene are MNHEY and SVGAGI. Sequenced sample: peripheral blood. The TCR was taken from an elderly man with acute or convalescent COVID-19. J is TRBJ1-2 and V is TRBV6-5; D is uncertain. CDR3 residues: CASSSGEGYTF. CDR3 sequence (DNA): TGTGCCAGCAGTTCCGGGGAGGGCTACACCTTC.